The 22 T cell receptor beta chains below all came from one sample that was sequenced in a study of T cell responses to AZD1222 COVID-19 vaccine. The method was immunoSEQ multiplex PCR; TCRdb's version includes in-frame clones alone and lacks a portion of them. The sample holds around 200,000 clones; 85% to 95% are singletons and the top ten take roughly 1.7%. This material consisted of peripheral blood, taken 28 days after the second AZD1222 dose. Receptors originate from an adult who received the AZD1222 COVID-19 vaccine.

Of note for this clone: A junction boundary mismatches the germline segment, possibly from a read error. This sequence joins TRBV7-7 and TRBJ2-1; 9 nucleotides agree with TRBD1. Germline V gene lookup returns CDR1 SSHAT and CDR2 FNYEAQ (reference sequence). The CDR3 contains 15 residues. The chain's CDR3 is CASSPRTGVIDEQFF. In DNA, the CDR3 is TGTGCTAGCAGCCCCCGGACAGGGGTAATCGATGAGCAGTTCTTC.

The chain is built from TRBV5-1 and TRBJ2-7, with D uncertain. With 2 bases removed from V and 2 bases from J, the gap between germline ends came to 20 bases. The CDR3 sequence is 17 residues long. The germline V gene encodes CDR1 SGHRS and CDR2 YFSETQ. CDR3 region: CASSFSATQPRAYEQYF. The CDR3 DNA sequence: TGCGCCAGCAGCTTCTCAGCCACCCAACCCCGGGCCTACGAGCAGTACTTC.

The genes are TRBV9 and TRBJ1-3, with D unresolved. Germline V lookup: CDR1 SGDLS, CDR2 YYNGEE. This CDR3 is 17 amino acids long. Trimming cost V 0 bases and J 0 bases, with 13 bases left between them. The chain's CDR3 is CASSVEVGFRSGNTIYF. The CDR3 DNA is TGTGCCAGCAGCGTAGAAGTAGGTTTTCGCTCTGGAAACACCATATATTTT.

The rearrangement links TRBV12-3 or TRBV12-4 to TRBJ1-2; D is uncertain. This CDR3 is built from 13 residues. V lost 3 bases and J lost 7, with 12 bases in between. The chain's CDR3 is CASSFGPTGGYTF. In nucleotides, the CDR3 is TGTGCCAGCAGTTTCGGTCCGACCGGTGGCTACACCTTC.

The chain is built from TRBV5-4 and TRBJ1-1; tentative D call: TRBD1 (5 bases). The germline CDR1 and CDR2 sequences are SGHNT and YYREEE (reference sequence). V gave up 4 bases and J gave up 10 bases, with 20 bases separating them. The CDR3 is 14 residues long. CDR3 coding DNA: TGTGCCAGCAGCCCCATCGGGACTTCTCTGGGAGCTTTCTTT. This encodes CASSPIGTSLGAFF.

The CDR3 coding sequence is TGTGCCAGCAGCCAAAGACCTCCCTCTCTAAGCCAAGAGACCCAGTACTTC. Its translation is CASSQRPPSLSQETQYF. The chain combines TRBV14 with TRBJ2-5; no clear D. The germline V gene has CDR1 SGHDN and CDR2 FVKESK. Trimming shortened V by 2 bases and J by 1 base, and 17 bases separated the two germline ends. The length of the CDR3 is 17 residues.

V is TRBV20-1 and J is TRBJ2-5, with D tentatively TRBD1 (6 bases). Trimming cost V 3 bases and J 4 bases, with 12 bases left between them. The CDR3 extends over 13 amino acids. The germline CDR1 and CDR2 sequences are DFQATT and SNEGSKA (reference sequence). CDR3 sequence: CSASGNRVETQYF. In DNA form, the CDR3 reads TGCAGTGCTAGTGGGAACAGGGTAGAGACCCAGTACTTC.

CDR3 bases: TGTGCCAGCAGCTTTAGCGGGGGGGCTCAATATACGCAGTATTTT. Amino acids: CASSFSGGAQYTQYF. The chain links TRBV7-3 to TRBJ2-3; 11 bases align to TRBD2. Germline CDR1 and CDR2: SGHTA and FQGTGA. The length of the CDR3 is 15 residues. Germline trimming cut 3 bases from V and 7 bases from J; bases unmatched to any gene: 6. The complete variable domain, with remaining parts taken from reference TRBV7-3 and TRBJ2-3, reads GAGVSQTPSNKVTEKGKYVELRCDPISGHTALYWYRQSLGQGPEFLIYFQGTGAADDSGLPNDRFFAVRPEGSVSTLKIQRTERGDSAVYLCASSFSGGAQYTQYFGPGTRLTVL.

The genes are TRBV9 and TRBJ1-4; D unresolved. This CDR3 has 14 amino acids. The V and J ends lost 4 bases and 5 bases respectively, with 12 bases between them. Germline V gene sequence: CDR1 SGDLS, CDR2 YYNGEE. CDR3 coding DNA: TGTGCCAGCAGCCCGGTGGGGAGCAATGAAAAACTGTTTTTT. Amino acid sequence: CASSPVGSNEKLFF.

The chain is built from TRBV30 and TRBJ2-1, with no clear D. The CDR3 loop spans 13 amino acids. V was shortened by 4 bases and J by 8 bases, with 15 bases between the two germline ends. CDR1 and CDR2 (germline): GTSNPN, SVGIG (reference sequence). CDR3 sequence: CAWTPPGGDEQFF. CDR3 sequence (DNA): TGTGCCTGGACCCCGCCCGGTGGGGATGAGCAGTTCTTC.

The chain is built from TRBV27 and TRBJ1-1, with D unclear. Looked up from germline, CDR1 is MNHEY and CDR2 is SMNVEV (reference sequence). V dropped 8 bases and J dropped 3 bases, with 7 bases sitting between them. CDR3 length: 11 amino acids. The CDR3 DNA is TGTGCCAGCGTACTTCACACTGAAGCTTTCTTT. Encoded protein: CASVLHTEAFF.

The chain uses TRBV2 and TRBJ1-3; D unclear. V gave up 7 bases and J gave up 3 bases, with 10 bases separating them. The germline V gene encodes CDR1 SNHLY and CDR2 FYNNEI. This CDR3 comprises 13 residues. The CDR3 protein is CASNLRDGNTIYF. CDR3 DNA sequence: TGTGCCAGCAACCTTAGAGATGGAAACACCATATATTTT.

The genes are TRBV5-1 and TRBJ1-4; 7 nucleotides agree with TRBD1. The CDR3 loop spans 16 amino acids. The germline gives CDR1 SGHRS, CDR2 YFSETQ. V shed 3 bases and J 6 bases; nucleotides not matched to a gene: 11. The CDR3, as DNA: TGCGCCAGCAGCTATGACCCGGGACAGCTAGATGAAAAACTGTTTTTT. Protein sequence: CASSYDPGQLDEKLFF.

The chain couples TRBV6-5 to TRBJ1-5; 7 bases line up with TRBD1. Germline CDR1 and CDR2: MNHEY and SVGAGI. This CDR3 has 14 amino acids. V lost 4 bases to trimming and J lost 7 bases; unmatched junction nucleotides: 7. CDR3 in DNA: TGTGCCAGCAGTTCCGGACAGGACGGGCAGCCCCAGCATTTT. Protein sequence: CASSSGQDGQPQHF.

The chain recombines TRBV14 with TRBJ1-6, with D possibly being TRBD1 (5 bases). Germline CDR1 is SGHDN and CDR2 is FVKESK. Trimming pared 2 bases from V and 6 bases from J, leaving 14 bases between. This CDR3 has 16 residues. In DNA, the CDR3 is TGTGCCAGCAGCCAACAACTAGGTAGGGGTAATTCACCCCTCCACTTT. This codes for CASSQQLGRGNSPLHF.

The J gene is TRBJ2-3, the V gene TRBV6-4; TRBD2 matches at 15 bases. Germline trimming cut 5 bases from V and 5 bases from J; bases unmatched to any gene: 11. Germline CDR1 is MRHNA and CDR2 is SNTAGT. The CDR3 is 18 amino acids. This CDR3 is CASSPFAGTSGGRDTQYF. The CDR3 DNA follows: TGTGCCAGCAGTCCCTTTGCTGGGACTAGCGGGGGGCGAGATACGCAGTATTTT.

This sequence joins TRBV7-2 and TRBJ2-1, with 10 bases aligning to TRBD2. This CDR3 has 16 amino acids. The germline gives CDR1 SGHTA, CDR2 FQGNSA. Losses at the gene ends were 0 bases for V and 9 bases for J; bases not matched to a gene: 8. The chain's CDR3 is CASSLAMLAGAGEQFF. The CDR3 region has the DNA TGTGCCAGCAGCTTAGCGATGCTAGCGGGGGCGGGTGAGCAGTTCTTC.

V gene TRBV18 combines with J gene TRBJ1-5; tentatively, D is TRBD1 (6 bases). CDR3 size: 14 residues. V was shortened by 2 bases and J by 6 bases, with 11 bases between the two germline ends. The germline CDR1 and CDR2 sequences are KGHSH and LQKENI. CDR3 sequence: CASSPKGGGQPQHF. Here the CDR3 DNA reads TGTGCCAGCTCACCAAAAGGGGGTGGTCAGCCCCAGCATTTT.

This clone was detected only once. The chain carries TRBV3-1 (or the pseudogene TRBV3-2) and TRBJ1-4; D is uncertain. The V gene lost 4 bases and the J gene lost 3 bases, with 18 bases spanning the gap. The CDR3 runs 17 residues. Germline values: CDR1 LGHDT, CDR2 YNNKEL (reference sequence). The CDR3 reads CASSPWGSSTSNEKLFF. DNA of the CDR3: TGTGCCAGCAGCCCCTGGGGAAGTTCAACCTCTAATGAAAAACTGTTTTTT.

This sequence joins TRBV3-1 (or the pseudogene TRBV3-2) and TRBJ1-1; D might be TRBD1 (5 bases). Trimming pared 4 bases from V and 0 bases from J, leaving 24 bases between. Germline V gives CDR1 LGHDT, CDR2 YNNKEL (reference sequence). CDR3 length: 19 residues. Here the CDR3 reads CASSPFYGGATNLNTEAFF. Here the CDR3 DNA reads TGTGCCAGCAGCCCGTTTTATGGGGGAGCGACCAACTTGAACACTGAAGCTTTCTTT.

A single count supports this clone. This rearrangement joins TRBV29-1 to TRBJ2-5; 7 bases line up with TRBD2. Trimming took 7 bases from V and 2 from J; bases not matched to a gene: 7. There are 13 residues in the CDR3. Germline-derived CDR1 and CDR2 are SQVTM and ANQGSEA. Here the CDR3 DNA reads TGCAGCGCCTGGTCCGGGGGGCAAGAGACCCAGTACTTC. It codes for CSAWSGGQETQYF.

This clone was counted once. The chain's CDR3 is CAWRPSGRGTDTQYF. DNA of the CDR3: TGTGCCTGGAGGCCTAGCGGGAGAGGGACAGATACGCAGTATTTT. The J gene is TRBJ2-3, the V gene TRBV30, with 10 bases lining up with TRBD2. CDR3 size: 15 residues. With V trimmed by 3 bases and J by 3 bases, 6 bases remained unmatched. Germline values: CDR1 GTSNPN, CDR2 SVGIG (reference sequence).